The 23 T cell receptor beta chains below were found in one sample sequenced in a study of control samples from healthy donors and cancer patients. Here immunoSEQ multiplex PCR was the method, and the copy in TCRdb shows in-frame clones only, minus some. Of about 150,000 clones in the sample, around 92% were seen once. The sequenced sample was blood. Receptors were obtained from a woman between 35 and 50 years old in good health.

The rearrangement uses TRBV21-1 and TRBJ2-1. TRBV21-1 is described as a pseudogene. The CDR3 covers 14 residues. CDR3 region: CASEGMSSYNEQFF. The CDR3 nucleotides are TGTGCCAGCGAAGGGATGAGCTCCTACAATGAGCAGTTCTTC.

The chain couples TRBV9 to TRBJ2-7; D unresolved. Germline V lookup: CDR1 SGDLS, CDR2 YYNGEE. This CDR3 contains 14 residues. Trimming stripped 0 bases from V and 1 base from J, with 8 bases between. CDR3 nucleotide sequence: TGTGCCAGCAGCGTAGCTGACGGGTCCTACGAGCAGTACTTC. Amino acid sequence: CASSVADGSYEQYF.

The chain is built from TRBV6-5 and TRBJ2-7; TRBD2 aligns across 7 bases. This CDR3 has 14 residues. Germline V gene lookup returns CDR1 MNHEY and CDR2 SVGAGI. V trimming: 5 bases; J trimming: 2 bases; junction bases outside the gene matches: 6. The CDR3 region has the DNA TGTGCCAGCAGTCGGACTAGTACTACCTACGAGCAGTACTTC. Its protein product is CASSRTSTTYEQYF.

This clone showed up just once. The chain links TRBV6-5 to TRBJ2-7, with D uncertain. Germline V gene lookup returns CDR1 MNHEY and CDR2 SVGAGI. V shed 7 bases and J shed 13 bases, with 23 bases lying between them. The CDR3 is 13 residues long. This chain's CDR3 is CASTPEWAERRYF. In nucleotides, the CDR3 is TGTGCCAGCACTCCGGAGTGGGCAGAGCGCCGTTACTTC.

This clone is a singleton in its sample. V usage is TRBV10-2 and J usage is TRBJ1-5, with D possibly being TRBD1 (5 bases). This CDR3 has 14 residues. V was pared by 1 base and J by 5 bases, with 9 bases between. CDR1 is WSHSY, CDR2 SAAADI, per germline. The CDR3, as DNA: TGCGCCAGCAGTGAGTATGTGGGGGATCAGCCCCAGCATTTT. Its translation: CASSEYVGDQPQHF.

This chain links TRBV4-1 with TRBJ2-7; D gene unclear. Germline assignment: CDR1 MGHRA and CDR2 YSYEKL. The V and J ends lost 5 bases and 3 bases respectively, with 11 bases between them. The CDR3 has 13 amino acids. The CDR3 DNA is TGCGCCAGCAGCTACGAACCCAGCTACGAGCAGTACTTC. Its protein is CASSYEPSYEQYF.

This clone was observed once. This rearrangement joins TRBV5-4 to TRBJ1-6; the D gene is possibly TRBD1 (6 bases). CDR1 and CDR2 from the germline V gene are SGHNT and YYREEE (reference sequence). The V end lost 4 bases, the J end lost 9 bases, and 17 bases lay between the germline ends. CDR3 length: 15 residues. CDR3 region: CASSVNTGSGSPLHF. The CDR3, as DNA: TGTGCCAGCAGCGTGAACACAGGGTCGGGTTCACCCCTCCACTTT. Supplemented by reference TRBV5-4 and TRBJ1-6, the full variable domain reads ETGVTQSPTHLIKTRGQQVTLRCSSQSGHNTVSWYQQALGQGPQFIFQYYREEENGRGNFPPRFSGLQFPNYSSELNVNALELDDSALYLCASSVNTGSGSPLHFGNGTRLTVT.

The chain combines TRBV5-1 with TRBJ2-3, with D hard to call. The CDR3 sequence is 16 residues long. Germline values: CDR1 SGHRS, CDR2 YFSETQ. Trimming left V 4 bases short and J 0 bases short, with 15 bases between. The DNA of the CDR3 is TGCGCCAGCAGCCTACCCCGGGCCCGAAGCACAGATACGCAGTATTTT. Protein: CASSLPRARSTDTQYF.

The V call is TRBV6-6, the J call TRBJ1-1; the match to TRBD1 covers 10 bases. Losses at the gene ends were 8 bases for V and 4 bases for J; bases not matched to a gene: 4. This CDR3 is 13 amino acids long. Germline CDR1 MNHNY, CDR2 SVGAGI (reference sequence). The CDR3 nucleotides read TGTGCCAGCCGGGGACAGGGGAGCACTGAAGCTTTCTTT. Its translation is CASRGQGSTEAFF.

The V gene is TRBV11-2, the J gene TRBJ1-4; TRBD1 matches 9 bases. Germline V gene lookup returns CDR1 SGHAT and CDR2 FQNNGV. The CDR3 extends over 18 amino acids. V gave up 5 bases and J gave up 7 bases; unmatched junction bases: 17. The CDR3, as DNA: TGTGCCAGCAGCCCAGGTCCCGGGACAGGGTTTTGGGCTGAAAAACTGTTTTTT. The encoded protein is CASSPGPGTGFWAEKLFF.

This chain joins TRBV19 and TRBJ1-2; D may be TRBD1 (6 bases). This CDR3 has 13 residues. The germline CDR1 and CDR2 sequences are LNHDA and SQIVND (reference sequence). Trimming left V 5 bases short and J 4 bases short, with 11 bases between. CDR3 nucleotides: TGTGCCAGTAGTCTTAGGGGGGGCTATGGCTACACCTTC. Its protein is CASSLRGGYGYTF.

The CDR3 DNA sequence: TGTGCCATCAGTGAGTCAGGACAGGCGACCGAGCAGTACTTC. As protein: CAISESGQATEQYF. V gene TRBV10-3 combines with J gene TRBJ2-7; 7 bases line up with TRBD1. The CDR3 spans 14 residues. The V and J ends lost 0 bases and 6 bases, in that order; junction bases with no gene match: 5. The germline V gene has CDR1 ENHRY and CDR2 SYGVKD.

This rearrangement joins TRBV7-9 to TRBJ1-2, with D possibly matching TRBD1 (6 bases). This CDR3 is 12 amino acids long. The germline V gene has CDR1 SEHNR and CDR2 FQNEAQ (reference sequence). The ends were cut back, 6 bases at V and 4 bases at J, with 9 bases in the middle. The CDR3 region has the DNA TGTGCCAGCAGACAGGGTGGCTATGGCTACACCTTC. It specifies CASRQGGYGYTF.

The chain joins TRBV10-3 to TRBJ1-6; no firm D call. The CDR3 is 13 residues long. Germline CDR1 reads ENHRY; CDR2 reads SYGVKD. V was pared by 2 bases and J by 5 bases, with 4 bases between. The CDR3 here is CAISEADNSPLHF. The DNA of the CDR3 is TGTGCCATCAGTGAGGCAGATAATTCACCCCTCCACTTT.

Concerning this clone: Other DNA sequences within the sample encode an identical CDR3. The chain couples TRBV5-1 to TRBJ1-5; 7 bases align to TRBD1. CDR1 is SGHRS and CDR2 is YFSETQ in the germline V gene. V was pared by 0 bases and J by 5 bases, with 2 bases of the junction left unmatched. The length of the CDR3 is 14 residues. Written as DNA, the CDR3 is TGCGCCAGCAGCTTGGGGCAGGGGGATCAGCCCCAGCATTTT. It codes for CASSLGQGDQPQHF.

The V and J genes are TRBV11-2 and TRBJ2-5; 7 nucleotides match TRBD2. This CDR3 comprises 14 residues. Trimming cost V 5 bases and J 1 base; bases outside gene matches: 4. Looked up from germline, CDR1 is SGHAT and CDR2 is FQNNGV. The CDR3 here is CASSPTGGQETQYF. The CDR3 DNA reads TGTGCCAGCAGCCCGACGGGGGGCCAAGAGACCCAGTACTTC.

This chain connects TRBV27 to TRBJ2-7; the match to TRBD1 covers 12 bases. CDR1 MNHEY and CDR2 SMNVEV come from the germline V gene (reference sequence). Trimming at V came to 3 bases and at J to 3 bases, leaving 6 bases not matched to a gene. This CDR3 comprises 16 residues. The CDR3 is CASSLSGTGGFYEQYF. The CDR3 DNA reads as TGTGCCAGCAGTTTGTCCGGGACAGGGGGCTTCTACGAGCAGTACTTC.

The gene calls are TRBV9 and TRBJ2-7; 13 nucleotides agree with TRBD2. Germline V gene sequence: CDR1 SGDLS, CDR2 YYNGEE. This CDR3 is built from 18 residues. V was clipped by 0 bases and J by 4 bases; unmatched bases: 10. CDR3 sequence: CASSVESSGTSGVYEQYF. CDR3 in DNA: TGTGCCAGCAGCGTAGAATCGTCCGGGACTAGCGGGGTTTACGAGCAGTACTTC.

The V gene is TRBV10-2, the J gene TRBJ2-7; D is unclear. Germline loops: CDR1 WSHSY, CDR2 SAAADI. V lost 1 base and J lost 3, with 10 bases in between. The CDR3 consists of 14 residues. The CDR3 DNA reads TGCGCCAGCAGTGAGTTCGGCAGCCTCTACGAGCAGTACTTC. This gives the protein CASSEFGSLYEQYF.

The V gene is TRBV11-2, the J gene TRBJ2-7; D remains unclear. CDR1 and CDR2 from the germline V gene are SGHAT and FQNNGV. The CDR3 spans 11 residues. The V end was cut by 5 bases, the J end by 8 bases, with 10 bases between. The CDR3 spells CASSPEGKQYF. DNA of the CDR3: TGTGCCAGCAGCCCGGAAGGCAAGCAGTACTTC.

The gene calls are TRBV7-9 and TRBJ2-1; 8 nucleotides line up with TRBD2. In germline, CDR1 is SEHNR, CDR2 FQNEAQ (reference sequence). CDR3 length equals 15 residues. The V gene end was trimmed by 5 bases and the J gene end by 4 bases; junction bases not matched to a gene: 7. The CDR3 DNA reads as TGTGCCAGCAGCCCCCCGGGACTAGATTACAATGAGCAGTTCTTC. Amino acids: CASSPPGLDYNEQFF.

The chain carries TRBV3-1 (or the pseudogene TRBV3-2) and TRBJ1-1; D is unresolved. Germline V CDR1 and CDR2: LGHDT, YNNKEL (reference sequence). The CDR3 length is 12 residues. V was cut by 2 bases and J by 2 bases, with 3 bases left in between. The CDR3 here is CASSQKNTEAFF. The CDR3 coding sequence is TGTGCCAGCAGCCAAAAAAACACTGAAGCTTTCTTT.

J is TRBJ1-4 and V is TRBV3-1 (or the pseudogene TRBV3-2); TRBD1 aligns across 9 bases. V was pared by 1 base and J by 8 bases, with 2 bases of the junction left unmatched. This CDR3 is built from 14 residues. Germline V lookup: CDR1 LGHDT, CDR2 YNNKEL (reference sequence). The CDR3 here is CASSQADRGEKLFF. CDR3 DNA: TGTGCCAGCAGCCAAGCCGACAGGGGGGAAAAACTGTTTTTT.